This T cell receptor beta chain was recorded in a study of T cells in Graves' hyperthyroidism and ophthalmopathy. Study-level points and caveats: Blood also showed most of the thyroid clonotypes that were expanded above 0.001.

This clonotype was counted at least ten times. Its antigen is still unknown. Amplification of TCR beta CDR3 regions used RNA as the template. Initially, a first-round RT-PCR of the TCR CDR3 employed the HTBI primer set. One entry per CDR3 protein, called by TCRdb with MiXCR from the multiplex PCR reads. The data contain 500,000 to 650,000 distinct CDR3 sequences, roughly 18% of them singletons. The trim removed 8 bases at V and 6 bases at J, leaving 15 bases unmatched. The CDR3 spans 15 residues. CDR1 and CDR2 (germline): MDHEN, SYDVKM. This TCR came from a woman in her late teens or twenties with Graves' ophthalmopathy. Sequencing input: blood. The chain employs TRBV28 and TRBJ2-7; 8 nucleotides align to TRBD2. The CDR3 protein is CASVFAGRAGGEQYF. CDR3 nucleotide sequence: TGTGCCAGCGTTTTCGCGGGGCGGGCGGGAGGCGAGCAGTACTTC.